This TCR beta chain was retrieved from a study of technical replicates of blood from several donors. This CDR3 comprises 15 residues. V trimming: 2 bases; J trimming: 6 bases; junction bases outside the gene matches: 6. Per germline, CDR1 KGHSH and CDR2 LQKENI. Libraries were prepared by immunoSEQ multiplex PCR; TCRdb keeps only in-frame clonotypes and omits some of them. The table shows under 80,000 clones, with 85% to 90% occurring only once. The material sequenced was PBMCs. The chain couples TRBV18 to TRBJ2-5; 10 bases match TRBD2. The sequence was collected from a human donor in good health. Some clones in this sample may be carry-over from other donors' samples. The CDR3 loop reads CASSPASGSTQTQYF. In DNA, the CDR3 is TGTGCCAGCTCACCAGCTAGCGGGAGCACACAGACCCAGTACTTC.